Only a few counts were recorded for the clone carrying this TCR beta chain. Its antigen is still unknown. Germline values: CDR1 LGHDT, CDR2 YNNKEL (reference sequence). V lost 3 bases, J lost 0 bases, and 19 bases lay in between. The CDR3 is 18 residues long. The data were obtained in a study of T-cell reconstitution after alpha-beta-depleted transplantation in children. As it was prepared, the TCRbeta library received unique molecular identifiers. A single record per CDR3 protein comes from TCRdb applying MiXCR to the PCR reads. The sample includes approximately 430,000 distinct CDR3 sequences, about a sixth of them seen just once. General study results and limits: Newly produced T cells mostly accounted for T-cell counts and diversity one year post-transplant. It was surviving recipient T cells and thymic progenitors that gave some patients high TCRbeta diversity at day 60. Approximately two months post-transplant, alpha-beta T cells reportedly originated from several hundred expanded graft clones.

The sequence was collected from a boy less than two years old who had a stem cell transplant for Wiskott-Aldrich syndrome, so the T cells may come from the graft donor. This chain connects TRBV3-1 to TRBJ2-3; D tentatively fits TRBD1 or TRBD2 (5 bases each). Sample: PBMCs, mostly from graft donor cells, taken 360 days after TCRalphabeta/CD19-depleted stem cell transplant. The DNA for the CDR3 is TGTGCCAGCAGCCATCTCCCCGGGGCGGTTACTAGCACAGATACGCAGTATTTT. It codes for CASSHLPGAVTSTDTQYF.